These 12 T cell receptor beta chains were sequenced from one sample in a study of PD-1 blockade in mismatch repair-deficient tumors. Repertoires were generated with immunoSEQ multiplex PCR, while TCRdb's copy carries only in-frame clones and drops some. The sample contains around 120,000 clones, approximately 91% of which appear only once. Here the sequenced sample was peripheral blood, taken just over 70 weeks after starting pembrolizumab. The receptors stem from an adult with mismatch repair-deficient cancer.

This chain links TRBV18 with TRBJ2-3; D is perhaps TRBD2 (6 bases). CDR1 is KGHSH and CDR2 is LQKENI in the germline V gene. V lost 4 bases, J lost 2 bases, and 16 bases lay in between. This CDR3 is built from 16 residues. CDR3 residues: CASSLLTRIVTDTQYF. For the CDR3, the DNA is TGTGCCAGCTCACTACTGACTAGGATCGTCACAGATACGCAGTATTTT.

The chain carries TRBV19 and TRBJ1-2, with 9 bases matching TRBD1. Germline V gene data show CDR1 as LNHDA and CDR2 as SQIVND (reference sequence). V trimming: 5 bases; J trimming: 4 bases; junction bases outside the gene matches: 5. The CDR3 runs to 14 residues. The CDR3 DNA reads as TGTGCCAGTAGTGCGGACAGGGGCGTCTATGGCTACACCTTC. It specifies CASSADRGVYGYTF.

The V gene is TRBV11-3, the J gene TRBJ2-4, with 9 bases aligning to TRBD1. J was trimmed by 0 bases and V by 1 base; bases with no gene match: 4. Germline V gene data show CDR1 as SGHNT and CDR2 as YENEEA. The CDR3 contains 17 residues. The DNA of the CDR3 is TGTGCCAGCAGCTTAGGATACAGGGGGCTAGCCAAAAACATTCAGTACTTC. Amino acids: CASSLGYRGLAKNIQYF.

This clone was seen a few times. The rearrangement links TRBV7-6 to TRBJ2-2; D might be TRBD1 (6 bases). Trimming removed 1 base from V and 0 bases from J, with 9 bases in between. The CDR3 is 16 residues long. Germline loops: CDR1 SGHVS, CDR2 FNYEAQ. Here the CDR3 DNA reads TGTGCCAGCAGCTTAGAGGGGGATGCGAACACCGGGGAGCTGTTTTTT. Amino acid sequence: CASSLEGDANTGELFF.

This clone was recorded many times. This sample also contains other DNA sequences that code for the same CDR3. The chain recombines TRBV2 with TRBJ1-2; TRBD1 is a possible D gene (5 bases). Germline lookup yields CDR1 SNHLY and CDR2 FYNNEI. Trimming shortened V by 3 bases and J by 0 bases, and 11 bases separated the two germline ends. This CDR3 has 15 amino acids. The CDR3 loop reads CASSETWGANYGYTF. CDR3 sequence (DNA): TGTGCCAGCAGTGAGACGTGGGGGGCTAACTATGGCTACACCTTC.

The chain links TRBV19 to TRBJ2-2; D possibly corresponds to TRBD2 (5 bases). The CDR3 is made up of 11 amino acids. Trimming shortened V by 9 bases and J by 6 bases, and 8 bases separated the two germline ends. Germline-derived CDR1 and CDR2 are LNHDA and SQIVND (reference sequence). The CDR3 spells CASRGSGELFF. The CDR3 bases are TGTGCCAGCCGGGGTTCCGGGGAGCTGTTTTTT.

The chain has TRBV11-1 and TRBJ2-7; D is possibly TRBD2 (6 bases). Germline V gene lookup returns CDR1 SGHAT and CDR2 FQDESV (reference sequence). This CDR3 has 13 amino acids. Trimming removed 2 bases at V and 4 bases at J, with 9 bases between. The CDR3 is CASSLPGRYEQYF. In DNA, the CDR3 is TGTGCCAGCAGCTTACCAGGGAGGTACGAGCAGTACTTC.

The rearrangement joins TRBV5-4 to TRBJ1-1, with D possibly being TRBD1 (5 bases). Germline CDR1 SGHNT, CDR2 YYREEE (reference sequence). The CDR3 extends over 14 amino acids. V dropped 3 bases and J dropped 1 base, with 10 bases sitting between them. In DNA, the CDR3 is TGTGCCAGCAGCTGGCCGGACAAGAACACTGAAGCTTTCTTT. Translation: CASSWPDKNTEAFF.

This rearrangement joins TRBV4-3 to TRBJ2-1; D gene uncertain. There are 13 residues in the CDR3. V shed 3 bases and J shed 8 bases, with 11 bases lying between them. CDR1 and CDR2 (germline): LGHNA, YSLEER. The CDR3 reads CASSQMLGDEQFF. CDR3 nucleotide sequence: TGCGCCAGCAGCCAGATGTTGGGTGATGAGCAGTTCTTC.

J is TRBJ2-3 and V is TRBV7-2, with D perhaps TRBD1 (5 bases). The CDR3 runs to 18 residues. Trimming stripped 3 bases from V and 1 base from J, with 20 bases between. The germline V gene encodes CDR1 SGHTA and CDR2 FQGNSA. CDR3 nucleotides: TGTGCCAGCAGCTTTCAGGGCATCCGACGGTTTGGCACAGATACGCAGTATTTT. Translation gives CASSFQGIRRFGTDTQYF.

This chain joins TRBV14 and TRBJ2-1; the match to TRBD2 covers 7 bases. The CDR3 extends over 16 amino acids. J lost 6 bases, V lost 0 bases, and 8 bases had no gene match. CDR1 and CDR2 from the germline V gene are SGHDN and FVKESK. The CDR3 DNA follows: TGTGCCAGCAGCCAAGAGTGGGAAGGGAGGGGCAATGAGCAGTTCTTC. Its translation is CASSQEWEGRGNEQFF.

The V gene is TRBV6-6, the J gene TRBJ2-7; D is uncertain. The CDR3 totals 15 residues. V shed 5 bases and J shed 0 bases, with 14 bases lying between them. CDR1 is MNHNY and CDR2 is SVGAGI in the germline V gene (reference sequence). CDR3 amino acids: CASSPRTVSSYEQYF. The CDR3 nucleotides read TGTGCCAGCAGTCCACGGACGGTAAGCTCCTACGAGCAGTACTTC.